A selection of T cell receptor beta chains follows, all from one sample in a study of regulatory T cells in long-lasting Graves disease. TCRdb used MiXCR to reprocess the multiplex PCR reads, holding one entry per CDR3 protein. The sample consists of some 370,000 distinct CDR3 sequences, 10% to 15% of them appearing once. The sample also formed part of further work on T cells in Graves' hyperthyroidism and ophthalmopathy.

Sequences were derived from peripheral blood mononuclear cells (PBMCs), sampled at new diagnosis, from a patient treated with antithyroid drugs. The receptors derive from a woman between 18 and 29 years old with Graves disease. Each CDR3 is given with its conserved first and last residue. Each record gives: V gene, clone size, D gene, J gene, CDR3 DNA, CDR3 protein. D genes are given only for firm matches. The listing skips clone size in some rows; elsewhere it reads once, few, many or a size class.

>TRBV30|many|TRBD2|TRBJ2-1
TGTGCCTGGAGTGTACTAGCGGGGGCCAGCAATGAGCAGTTCTTC
CAWSVLAGASNEQFF
>TRBV7-9|many|TRBD2|TRBJ2-1
TGTGCCAGCAGTTCGGGACTAGCGGGTTTTGGTGAGCAGTTCTTC
CASSSGLAGFGEQFF
>TRBV4-2|.|.|TRBJ2-5
TGTGCCAGCAGCCAAGATCTTGCGAAGACCCAGTACTTC
CASSQDLAKTQYF
>TRBV4-3|few|.|TRBJ2-1
TGCGCCAGCAGCCTAGGGACTACAATCCTCAGGGGTGAGCAGTTCTTC
CASSLGTTILRGEQFF
>TRBV7-2|few|TRBD1|TRBJ1-3
TGTGCCAGCAGCTTAGAAGGGGGCACTGGAAACACCATATATTTT
CASSLEGGTGNTIYF
>TRBV5-5|many|.|TRBJ1-6
TGTGCCAGCAGCCTCCGTAATTCACCCCTCCACTTT
CASSLRNSPLHF
>TRBV6-1|many|TRBD2|TRBJ2-1
TGTGCCAGCAGTCCCGGGACTAGCGGCTCAAGGGGCTCCTACAATGAGCAGTTCTTC
CASSPGTSGSRGSYNEQFF
>TRBV6-1|many|.|TRBJ1-1
TGTGCCAGCAGTGCAGGGTACAGGACTGAAGCTTTCTTT
CASSAGYRTEAFF
>TRBV4-2|.|.|TRBJ2-1
TGTGCCAGCAGCCAAGCCCGTGGCTACAATGAGCAGTTCTTC
CASSQARGYNEQFF
>TRBV20-1|.|.|TRBJ2-7
TGCAGTGCTAGAGCCCCTCGGGCGGCCGAGCAGTACTTC
CSARAPRAAEQYF
>TRBV20-1|many|TRBD2|TRBJ2-1
TGCAGTGCCCAGAGAAGCGGGGGCACCTACAATGAGCAGTTCTTC
CSAQRSGGTYNEQFF
>TRBV29-1|.|.|TRBJ1-2
TGCAGCGTTGAATCCAGGGTGGATTGGGGCTACACCTTC
CSVESRVDWGYTF
>TRBV5-8|many|TRBD1|TRBJ1-1
TGTGCCAGCAGGACAGGGGCCAGCGAAGCTTTCTTT
CASRTGASEAFF
>TRBV9|few|.|TRBJ1-5
TGTGCCAGCAGCGTAGAGGGGGGGGGGGGACAGCCCCAGCATTTT
CASSVEGGGGQPQHF
>TRBV30|many|TRBD1|TRBJ2-1
TGTGCCTGGAGCCGGGGACAGGGGGTAAATGAGCAGTTCTTC
CAWSRGQGVNEQFF
>TRBV5-6|many|TRBD1|TRBJ2-7
TGTGCCAGCAGCTGGACAGGGGGCTCCTACGAGCAGTACTTC
CASSWTGGSYEQYF
>TRBV6-1|many|.|TRBJ1-5
TGTGCCAGCAGCCTGGGGTGGAGCAATCAGCCCCAGCATTTT
CASSLGWSNQPQHF
>TRBV3-1|.|.|TRBJ2-5
TGTGCCAGCAGCCAAGATTTCGAGACCCAGTACTTC
CASSQDFETQYF